This TCR beta chain was identified during a study of cytomegalovirus exposure and HLA in healthy donors. Concerning this clone itself: Antigen unknown.

Whole-study results and caveats: It was shown in a later analysis that HLA-associated TCR beta chains were more clonally expanded than other, equally common chains.

13 Jbeta primers and 60 Vbeta primers were used for the PCR. Here immunoSEQ multiplex PCR was the method, and the copy in TCRdb shows in-frame clones only, minus some. The sample records about 160,000 clones, approximately 80% being singletons. Trimming stripped 0 bases from V and 0 bases from J, with 6 bases between. Germline V gives CDR1 LGHNA, CDR2 YSLEER. The CDR3 is 16 residues long. What was sequenced was PBMCs. This sequence originates from a woman aged 45 to 65 in good health and CMV-seronegative. J is TRBJ2-6 and V is TRBV4-3, with D possibly TRBD2 on 5 matching bases. CDR3 protein: CASSQDRGSGANVLTF. The CDR3 nucleotides are TGCGCCAGCAGCCAAGATCGGGGCTCTGGGGCCAACGTCCTGACTTTC.